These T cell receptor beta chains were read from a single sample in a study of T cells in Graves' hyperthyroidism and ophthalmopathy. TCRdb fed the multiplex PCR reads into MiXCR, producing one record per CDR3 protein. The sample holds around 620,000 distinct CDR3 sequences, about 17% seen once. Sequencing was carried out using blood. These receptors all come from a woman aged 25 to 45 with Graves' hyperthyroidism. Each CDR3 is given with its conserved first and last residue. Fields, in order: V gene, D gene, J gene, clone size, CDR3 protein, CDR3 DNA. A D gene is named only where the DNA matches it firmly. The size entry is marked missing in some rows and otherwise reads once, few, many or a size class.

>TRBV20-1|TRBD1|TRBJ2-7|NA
CSAPLGQGVYEQYF
TGCAGTGCCCCGTTGGGACAGGGGGTTTACGAGCAGTACTTC
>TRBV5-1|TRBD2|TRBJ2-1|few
CASSWGLAGYQGEQFF
TGCGCCAGCAGCTGGGGACTAGCGGGATATCAGGGTGAGCAGTTCTTC
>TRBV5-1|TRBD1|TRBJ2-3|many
CASSDQGEDTQYF
TGCGCCAGCAGCGACCAGGGGGAAGATACGCAGTATTTT
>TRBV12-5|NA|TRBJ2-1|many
CASGFVRGENLNEQFF
TGTGCTAGTGGTTTCGTAAGGGGGGAGAACCTCAATGAGCAGTTCTTC
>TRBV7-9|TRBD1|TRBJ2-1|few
CASSDRMDRGNNNEQFF
TGTGCCAGCAGCGACCGCATGGACAGGGGAAATAACAATGAGCAGTTCTTC
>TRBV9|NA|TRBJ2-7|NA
CASSVGQGLYYEQYF
TGTGCCAGCAGCGTAGGTCAGGGACTTTACTACGAGCAGTACTTC
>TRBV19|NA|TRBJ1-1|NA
CASSTAGVRAFF
TGTGCCAGTAGCACGGCAGGGGTACGAGCTTTCTTT
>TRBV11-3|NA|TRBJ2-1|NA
CASSLGTGLRNEQFF
TGTGCCAGCAGCTTAGGTACAGGGCTAAGGAATGAGCAGTTCTTC
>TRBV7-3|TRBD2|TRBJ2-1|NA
CASSPSSQREWLNEQFF
TGTGCCAGCAGCCCCTCCTCTCAGCGGGAGTGGCTCAATGAGCAGTTCTTC
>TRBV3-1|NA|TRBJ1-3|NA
CASSSAPLFRSSGNTIYF
TGTGCCAGCAGTTCAGCCCCCCTCTTTCGGAGCTCTGGAAACACCATATATTTT
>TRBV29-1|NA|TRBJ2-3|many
CSVVFLRHTDTQYF
TGCAGCGTTGTATTCTTGCGGCACACAGATACGCAGTATTTT
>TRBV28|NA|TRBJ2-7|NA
CAITPDLSYEQYF
TGTGCCATCACCCCCGACCTCTCCTACGAGCAGTACTTC
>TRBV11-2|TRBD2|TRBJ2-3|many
CASSLAGREGVDTQYF
TGTGCCAGCAGCTTAGCGGGGCGGGAGGGCGTCGATACGCAGTATTTT
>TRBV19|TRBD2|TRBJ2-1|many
CASSTREGLYNEQFF
TGTGCCAGTAGTACACGGGAGGGCCTCTACAATGAGCAGTTCTTC
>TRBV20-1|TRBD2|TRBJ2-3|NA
CSVQAGAVDTQYF
TGCAGTGTTCAAGCGGGAGCGGTAGATACGCAGTATTTT
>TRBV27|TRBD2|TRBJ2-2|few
CASSLGGRAFDSGELFF
TGTGCCAGCAGTTTGGGCGGGAGGGCCTTTGATTCCGGGGAGCTGTTTTTT
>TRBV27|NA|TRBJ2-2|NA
CASNGPGGPGELFF
TGTGCCAGCAACGGCCCTGGTGGTCCCGGGGAGCTGTTTTTT
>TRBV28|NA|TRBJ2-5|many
CASRRQDPGETQYF
TGTGCCAGCAGGCGACAGGATCCAGGGGAGACCCAGTACTTC
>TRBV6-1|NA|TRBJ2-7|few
CASREGGGAEQYF
TGTGCCAGCAGGGAAGGGGGGGGGGCCGAGCAGTACTTC
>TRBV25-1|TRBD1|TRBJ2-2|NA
CASRDQGALTGELFF
TGTGCCAGCAGGGACCAGGGGGCGCTTACCGGGGAGCTGTTTTTT